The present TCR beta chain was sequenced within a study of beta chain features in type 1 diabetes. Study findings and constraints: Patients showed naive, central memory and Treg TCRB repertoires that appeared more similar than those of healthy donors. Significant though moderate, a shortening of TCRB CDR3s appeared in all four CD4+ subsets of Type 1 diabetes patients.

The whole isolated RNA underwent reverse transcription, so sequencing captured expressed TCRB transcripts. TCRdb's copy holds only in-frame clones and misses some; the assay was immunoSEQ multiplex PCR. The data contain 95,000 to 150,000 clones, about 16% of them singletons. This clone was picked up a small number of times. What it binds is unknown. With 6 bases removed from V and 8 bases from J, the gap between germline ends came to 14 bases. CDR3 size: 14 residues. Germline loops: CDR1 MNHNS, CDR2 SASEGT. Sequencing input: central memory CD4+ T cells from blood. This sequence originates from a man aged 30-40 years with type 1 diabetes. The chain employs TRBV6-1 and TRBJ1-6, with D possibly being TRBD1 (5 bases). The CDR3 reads CASRAGAGYSPLHF. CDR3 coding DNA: TGTGCCAGCAGAGCCGGGGCAGGGTATTCACCCCTCCACTTT.